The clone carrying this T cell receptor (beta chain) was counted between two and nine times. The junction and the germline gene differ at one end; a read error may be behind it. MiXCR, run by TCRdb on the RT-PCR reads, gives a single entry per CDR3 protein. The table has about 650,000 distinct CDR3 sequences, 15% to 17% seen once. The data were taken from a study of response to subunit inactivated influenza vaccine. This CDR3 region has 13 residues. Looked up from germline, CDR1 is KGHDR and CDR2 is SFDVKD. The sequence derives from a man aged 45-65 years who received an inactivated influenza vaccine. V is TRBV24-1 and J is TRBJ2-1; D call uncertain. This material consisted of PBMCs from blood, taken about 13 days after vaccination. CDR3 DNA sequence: TGTGCCACCAGTGATCCCACGAGAGATGAGCAGTTTTTC. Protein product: CATSDPTRDEQFF.